This T cell receptor (beta chain) came from a study of cytomegalovirus exposure and HLA in healthy donors. Worth noting for this clone: The antigen remains unidentified.

The study sampled nominally healthy donors, though unrecorded immune exposures were likely. General observations from the study: Clonal expansion, a later analysis showed, was greater in HLA-associated TCR beta chains than in equally common others.

PCR was performed using 60 Vbeta and 13 Jbeta primers. Per the original data handling: Unique TCR beta chains numbered 80 million to 95 million in a later analysis, with roughly 11 million shared. Only in-frame clones appear in the TCRdb table, and some are missing; sequencing was by immunoSEQ multiplex PCR. The DNA gave D and trimming, while V, J and clone size come from that table. The table shows roughly 60,000 clones, with approximately 75% occurring only once. The source material was PBMCs. The source is a woman aged 40 to 55 in good health and CMV-seropositive.

In nucleotides, the CDR3 is TGCGCCAGCAGCTTGAGGGACAGGGTGGGCGATGGCTACACCTTC. It codes for CASSLRDRVGDGYTF. This chain uses TRBV5-1 with TRBJ1-2, with 9 bases lining up with TRBD1. The junction had 7 bases not matched to a gene; V was cut back by 1 base and J by 6 bases. There are 15 residues in the CDR3. Germline V gene sequence: CDR1 SGHRS, CDR2 YFSETQ.